Sequencing of this T cell receptor beta chain was carried out in a study of cytomegalovirus exposure and HLA in healthy donors. Overall study results and limits: V segments that were indistinguishable, TRBV6-2 and TRBV6-3 among them, were omitted from analysis. Among immune exposure information, only CMV serostatus was available. It emerged from a later analysis that several of the most significant clusters appeared to be linked to common viral pathogens.

Primers: 60 Vbeta forward and 13 Jbeta reverse. Sequenced by immunoSEQ multiplex PCR; TCRdb stores in-frame clones only, minus some. This sample's table has about 130,000 clones. Comment on this clone: Its antigen is not known.

Germline trimming cut 3 bases from V and 4 bases from J; bases unmatched to any gene: 0. The CDR3 length is 13 residues. Germline CDR1 and CDR2: SGHTA and FQGNSA. The chain carries TRBV7-2 and TRBJ2-5; 9 nucleotides match TRBD2. Sequenced: PBMCs. The source of this sequence is a man aged 40-49 years in good health and CMV-seronegative. The CDR3: CASSFSGGETQYF. For the CDR3, the DNA is TGTGCCAGCAGCTTTAGCGGGGGAGAGACCCAGTACTTC.